This TCR beta chain was captured by sequencing in a study of blood T cell repertoires in COVID-19. Study context: Acute-phase and convalescent COVID-19 samples originated in the United States, Italy and Spain.

Recruited during active infection, patients (from Seattle) were subsequently followed longitudinally. In the original workflow: Estimation of nucleated cell counts relied on the amplification of reference gene primers. Here immunoSEQ multiplex PCR was the method, and the copy in TCRdb shows in-frame clones only, minus some. The V and J calls and the clone size are those of that table, but D and trimming were determined from the DNA. The sample includes 250,000 to 350,000 clones, about nine tenths of them seen just once. A single count supports this clone. This CDR3 is built from 14 residues. Germline loops: CDR1 KGHSH, CDR2 LQKENI. J gave up 4 bases and V 2 bases, and 3 bases lay outside the gene matches.

The rearrangement joins TRBV18 to TRBJ2-7; TRBD1 agrees at 9 bases. Sequencing used peripheral blood. The TCR was taken from a woman in her twenties or thirties with COVID-19, enrolled during active disease. CDR3 bases: TGTGCCAGCTCACCATTCGGACAGGGGTACGAGCAGTACTTC. Its protein is CASSPFGQGYEQYF.